The 13 T cell receptor beta chains below all came from one sample that was sequenced in a study of cytomegalovirus exposure and HLA in healthy donors. Vbeta (60) and Jbeta (13) primers were used in the PCR. The method was immunoSEQ multiplex PCR; TCRdb's version includes in-frame clones alone and lacks a portion of them. The table shows more than 150,000 clones, with around 80% occurring only once. Sequencing was carried out using PBMCs. These receptors were obtained from a woman under 40 in good health and CMV-seropositive.

The gene calls are TRBV7-9 and TRBJ2-7, with D tentatively TRBD2 (6 bases). There are 13 residues in the CDR3. Germline loops: CDR1 SEHNR, CDR2 FQNEAQ (reference sequence). V lost 0 bases and J 7 bases, leaving 10 bases between the germline ends. The CDR3 sequence: CASSLAAGSEQYF. CDR3 DNA: TGTGCCAGCAGCTTAGCAGCGGGTTCGGAGCAGTACTTC.

The table lists this clone with a count of one. V and J are TRBV10-1 and TRBJ2-3, with TRBD1 identical over 8 bases. This CDR3 region has 14 residues. V was pared by 5 bases and J by 4 bases, with 5 bases of the junction left unmatched. Germline CDR1 is WNHNN and CDR2 is SYGVQD (reference sequence). The CDR3 spells CASSHDRGADTQYF. In DNA, the CDR3 is TGCGCCAGCAGTCACGACAGGGGCGCAGATACGCAGTATTTT.

The V gene is TRBV27, the J gene TRBJ2-2, with 8 bases identical to TRBD1. V shed 5 bases, J shed 8 bases, and the junction held 10 bases outside the gene matches. Germline V gene data show CDR1 as MNHEY and CDR2 as SMNVEV (reference sequence). The CDR3 totals 15 residues. The CDR3 reads CASSAYRGTAGELFF. In nucleotides, the CDR3 is TGTGCCAGCAGTGCCTACAGGGGGACAGCTGGGGAGCTGTTTTTT.

This clone has a handful of counts. Other nucleotide sequences in the sample specify the same CDR3. The gene calls are TRBV18 and TRBJ2-7; perhaps TRBD1 as D (6 bases). CDR1 KGHSH and CDR2 LQKENI come from the germline V gene. There are 14 residues in the CDR3. The V and J ends lost 3 bases and 0 bases respectively, with 9 bases between them. For the CDR3, the DNA is TGTGCCAGCTCACCCGACAGGATCTCCTACGAGCAGTACTTC. Protein: CASSPDRISYEQYF. The whole variable domain, remainder taken from reference TRBV18 and TRBJ2-7, is NAGVMQNPRHLVRRRGQEARLRCSPMKGHSHVYWYRQLPEEGLKFMVYLQKENIIDESGMPKERFSAEFPKEGPSILRIQQVVRGDSAAYFCASSPDRISYEQYFGPGTRLTVT.

V gene TRBV7-9 combines with J gene TRBJ2-5; 15 bases agree with TRBD2. CDR1 and CDR2 (germline): SEHNR, FQNEAQ (reference sequence). Trimming took 5 bases from V and 4 from J; bases not matched to a gene: 5. This CDR3 region has 16 residues. The CDR3, as DNA: TGTGCCAGCAGCCAAGGACTAGCGGGGGGGCCAGAGACCCAGTACTTC. This sequence encodes CASSQGLAGGPETQYF.

This clone was counted a few times. This chain connects TRBV10-3 to TRBJ2-7, with D possibly matching TRBD1 (5 bases). The CDR3 has 13 residues. V gave up 5 bases and J gave up 3 bases, with 11 bases separating them. Per germline, CDR1 ENHRY and CDR2 SYGVKD. The CDR3 sequence is CAISQGPNYEQYF. CDR3 DNA: TGTGCCATCAGTCAGGGCCCCAACTACGAGCAGTACTTC.

The V gene is TRBV14, the J gene TRBJ1-4; TRBD1 matches at 8 bases. Germline values: CDR1 SGHDN, CDR2 FVKESK. Germline trimming cut 1 base from V and 7 bases from J; bases unmatched to any gene: 11. There are 17 residues in the CDR3. CDR3 nucleotide sequence: TGTGCCAGCAGCCAAGGGTGGTCCGGGACAGGTGGTGAAAAACTGTTTTTT. Protein product: CASSQGWSGTGGEKLFF.

The chain joins TRBV11-2 to TRBJ2-7; 7 bases align to TRBD1. Looked up from germline, CDR1 is SGHAT and CDR2 is FQNNGV. This CDR3 spans 15 amino acids. With V trimmed by 5 bases and J by 7 bases, 14 bases remained unmatched. CDR3 sequence (DNA): TGTGCCAGCAGCCGACAGGGCGGGTGGTCTGGAGAGCAGTACTTC. This encodes CASSRQGGWSGEQYF.

Regarding this clone: A junction end diverges from the germline sequence, so it may reflect a read error. V usage is TRBV7-3 and J usage is TRBJ2-7; 9 bases are a match to TRBD1. The CDR3 covers 13 residues. The germline V gene encodes CDR1 SGHTA and CDR2 FQGTGA. CDR3 sequence: CASSITGGEEQYF. In DNA form, the CDR3 reads TGTGCCAGCAGCATAACAGGGGGCGAAGAGCAGTACTTC.

The V call is TRBV5-1, the J call TRBJ2-3; D is uncertain. Trimming left V 1 base short and J 1 base short, with 7 bases between. Germline V gene sequence: CDR1 SGHRS, CDR2 YFSETQ. The CDR3 is 14 residues long. The CDR3 loop reads CASSLSTGTDTQYF. The CDR3 DNA follows: TGCGCCAGCAGCTTGTCAACAGGCACAGATACGCAGTATTTT.

A note on this clone: This CDR3 is missing its conserved last phenylalanine or tryptophan, likely due to a read error. The V call is TRBV19, the J call TRBJ1-2; D is uncertain. From germline, CDR1 is LNHDA and CDR2 SQIVND (reference sequence). The CDR3 has 12 residues. V was pared by 5 bases and J by 3 bases, with 7 bases between. For the CDR3, the DNA is TGTGCCAGTAGTGTTGAATACTATGGCTACACCTCC. It translates to CASSVEYYGYTS.

V and J are TRBV4-3 and TRBJ1-2; no firm D call. This CDR3 has 14 residues. Germline CDR1 is LGHNA and CDR2 is YSLEER. Trimming took off 4 bases at V and 4 bases at J, with 13 bases between the two ends. The CDR3 DNA reads TGCGCCAGCAGCCCGGGAGTTGTAAGCTATGGCTACACCTTC. Protein: CASSPGVVSYGYTF.

The chain uses TRBV5-1 and TRBJ1-6, with 10 bases fitting TRBD1. Germline V gives CDR1 SGHRS, CDR2 YFSETQ. The CDR3 is 14 residues long. Trimming cost V 4 bases and J 8 bases; bases outside gene matches: 3. In DNA form, the CDR3 reads TGCGCCAGCAGCGCGGGACAGGGGCATTCACCCCTCCACTTT. Translating gives CASSAGQGHSPLHF.